A single sample is the source of the 9 T cell receptor beta chains below, sequenced in a study of graft-versus-host responses after intestinal transplantation. For these TCRs, the target antigens are not known. This table comes from immunoSEQ multiplex PCR, and its TCRdb copy is limited to in-frame clones, with some not included. The table has roughly 89,000 clones, roughly nine tenths seen once. This specimen consisted of unstimulated CD4+ T cells sorted from spleen or lymph node cells, obtained before intestinal transplant. The source of these receptors is a human donor who received an intestinal transplant.

This clone has a single count. The chain joins TRBV19 to TRBJ1-4; D perhaps matches TRBD1 (6 bases). The germline V gene has CDR1 LNHDA and CDR2 SQIVND (reference sequence). Trimming removed 4 bases at V and 3 bases at J, with 15 bases between. The CDR3 is made up of 16 amino acids. CDR3 nucleotide sequence: TGTGCCAGTAGTACCCTCGGACAGAGTCCTAATGAAAAACTGTTTTTT. Translation: CASSTLGQSPNEKLFF. The full variable domain, in which reference TRBV19 and TRBJ1-4 provide the parts outside the CDR3, is DGGITQSPKYLFRKEGQNVTLSCEQNLNHDAMYWYRQDPGQGLRLIYYSQIVNDFQKGDIAEGYSVSREKKESFPLTVTSAQKNPTAFYLCASSTLGQSPNEKLFFGSGTQLSVL.

V is TRBV5-1 and J is TRBJ2-7, with a possible D match to TRBD1 (5 bases). Germline CDR1 is SGHRS and CDR2 is YFSETQ. Trimming pared 4 bases from V and 1 base from J, leaving 12 bases between. The CDR3 consists of 14 residues. CDR3 in DNA: TGCGCCAGCAGCCTCCCGACAGATTCCTACGAGCAGTACTTC. As protein: CASSLPTDSYEQYF.

The chain has TRBV9 and TRBJ1-6; TRBD1 matches at 10 bases. Germline V lookup: CDR1 SGDLS, CDR2 YYNGEE. The CDR3 length is 15 residues. V dropped 3 bases and J dropped 7; count of bases not matched to a gene: 4. The CDR3 protein is CASSALGQGNSPLHF. Written as DNA, the CDR3 is TGTGCCAGCAGCGCCCTGGGACAGGGGAATTCACCCCTCCACTTT.

The V gene is TRBV7-3, the J gene TRBJ1-4; 7 bases are shared with TRBD1. The CDR3 is 16 amino acids. Trimming removed 1 base from V and 7 bases from J; junction bases left unmatched: 9. Germline CDR1 reads SGHTA; CDR2 reads FQGTGA. The CDR3 protein is CASSLNWRGLGEKLFF. As DNA, the CDR3 is TGTGCCAGCAGCTTAAATTGGAGGGGGCTGGGTGAAAAACTGTTTTTT.

This clone was counted between two and nine times. The V call is TRBV5-1, the J call TRBJ1-4; D ambiguous. The V gene's germline CDR1 is SGHRS and CDR2 YFSETQ. The germline V and J ends were trimmed by 1 base and 8 bases, with 12 bases remaining between them. The CDR3 runs 14 residues. CDR3 in DNA: TGCGCCAGCAGCTTGTGGACGGCGGGGGAAAAACTGTTTTTT. Translating gives CASSLWTAGEKLFF.

The chain combines TRBV4-3 with TRBJ1-2; D may be TRBD1 (6 bases). This CDR3 spans 13 amino acids. CDR1 LGHNA and CDR2 YSLEER come from the germline V gene. V shed 5 bases and J shed 4 bases, with 11 bases lying between them. CDR3 sequence reads: CASSDRNGYGYTF. CDR3 DNA sequence: TGCGCCAGCAGCGACAGGAACGGCTATGGCTACACCTTC.

The rearrangement joins TRBV28 to TRBJ2-5; D not certain. Germline V gene data show CDR1 as MDHEN and CDR2 as SYDVKM. V lost 1 base and J 1 base, leaving 7 bases between the germline ends. This CDR3 spans 14 amino acids. CDR3 nucleotide sequence: TGTGCCAGCAGTTTATCGGCAGGCCAAGAGACCCAGTACTTC. Its translation: CASSLSAGQETQYF.

The rearrangement uses TRBV27 and TRBJ1-1; D perhaps matches TRBD1 (5 bases). V was trimmed by 7 bases and J by 2 bases, leaving 17 bases between them. The CDR3 totals 15 residues. The V gene's germline CDR1 is MNHEY and CDR2 SMNVEV (reference sequence). The CDR3 DNA reads TGTGCCAGCAACACCCTTGGGGCCAAAAACACTGAAGCTTTCTTT. As protein: CASNTLGAKNTEAFF.

V gene TRBV15 combines with J gene TRBJ2-7, with 10 bases matching TRBD1. The V gene's germline CDR1 is LNHNV and CDR2 YYDKDF (reference sequence). CDR3 size: 15 residues. Trimming at V came to 2 bases and at J to 6 bases, leaving 7 bases not matched to a gene. The CDR3 protein is CATSRIGTGVLEQYF. CDR3 nucleotide sequence: TGTGCCACCAGCAGAATTGGGACAGGGGTCCTCGAGCAGTACTTC.